This T cell receptor (beta chain) was sequenced for a study of blood T cells in healthy people across ages. Across the study: Template switching picked up about one barcoded beta molecule for each two T cells.

It was with a sample-barcoded 5' primer and a J-beta primer mix that a second PCR of roughly 6 to 12 cycles was run. TCRdb reprocessed the 5' RACE reads with MiXCR, giving one entry per CDR3 protein. The table shows some 700,000 distinct CDR3 sequences, with roughly 41% occurring only once. RNA extraction gave at least 5 micrograms of total RNA per sample. The ends lost 4 bases at V and 3 bases at J; junction bases unmatched: 4. The germline V gene encodes CDR1 SGDLS and CDR2 YYNGEE. This CDR3 has 13 amino acids. The sequence derives from a woman aged 55-69 years in good health. Sequences were obtained from blood. The chain uses TRBV9 and TRBJ2-7; 7 bases are shared with TRBD2. CDR3 in DNA: TGTGCCAGCAGCCTCCGGGAGGACTACGAGCAGTACTTC. Its protein is CASSLREDYEQYF.